This TCR beta chain was found in a study of blood T cell repertoires in COVID-19. Study information: There were acute and convalescent COVID-19 samples, and they came from the United States, Italy and Spain.

Germline V CDR1 and CDR2: SNHLY, FYNNEI. Germline trimming cut 7 bases from V and 4 bases from J; bases unmatched to any gene: 3. This CDR3 comprises 13 residues. Sequencing used immunoSEQ multiplex PCR; TCRdb keeps in-frame clones, though not all of them. The sample holds 270,000 or so clones, approximately 86% seen once. The sequencing sample was made of peripheral blood. This clonotype was sampled from a man aged 40-49 years with active or convalescent COVID-19. V usage is TRBV2 and J usage is TRBJ2-1; 8 nucleotides align to TRBD2. DNA of the CDR3: TGTGCCAGCAAAAGCGGGGGTTACAATGAGCAGTTCTTC. This gives the protein CASKSGGYNEQFF. Based on the CDR3 plus reference TRBV2 and TRBJ2-1, the full variable domain is EPEVTQTPSHQVTQMGQEVILRCVPISNHLYFYWYRQILGQKVEFLVSFYNNEISEKSEIFDDQFSVERPDGSNFTLKIRSTKLEDSAMYFCASKSGGYNEQFFGPGTRLTVL.